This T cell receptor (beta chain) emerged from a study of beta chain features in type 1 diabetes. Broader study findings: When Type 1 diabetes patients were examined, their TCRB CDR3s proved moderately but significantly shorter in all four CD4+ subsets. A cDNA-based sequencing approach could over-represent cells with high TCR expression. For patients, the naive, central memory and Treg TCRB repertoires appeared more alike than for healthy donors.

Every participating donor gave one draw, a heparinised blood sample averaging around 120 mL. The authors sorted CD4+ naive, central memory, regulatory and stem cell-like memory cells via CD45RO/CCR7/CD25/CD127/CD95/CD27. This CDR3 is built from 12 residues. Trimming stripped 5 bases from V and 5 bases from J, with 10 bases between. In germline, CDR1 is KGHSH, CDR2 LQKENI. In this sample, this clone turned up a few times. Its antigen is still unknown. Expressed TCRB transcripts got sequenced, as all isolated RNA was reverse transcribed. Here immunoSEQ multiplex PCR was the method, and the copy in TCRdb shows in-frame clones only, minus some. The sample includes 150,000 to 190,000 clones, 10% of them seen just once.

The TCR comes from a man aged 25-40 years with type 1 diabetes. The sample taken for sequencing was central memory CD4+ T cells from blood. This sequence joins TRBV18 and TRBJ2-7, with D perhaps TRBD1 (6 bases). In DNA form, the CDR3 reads TGTGCCAGCTCAGTGGACAGAAACGAGCAGTACTTC. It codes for CASSVDRNEQYF. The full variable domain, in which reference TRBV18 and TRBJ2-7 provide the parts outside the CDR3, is NAGVMQNPRHLVRRRGQEARLRCSPMKGHSHVYWYRQLPEEGLKFMVYLQKENIIDESGMPKERFSAEFPKEGPSILRIQQVVRGDSAAYFCASSVDRNEQYFGPGTRLTVT.